What follows are 13 T cell receptor beta chains derived from one specimen sequenced in a study of T cells in women clearing cervical HPV infection. Here immunoSEQ multiplex PCR was the method, and the copy in TCRdb shows in-frame clones only, minus some. This listing includes tens of thousands of clones. Sequenced input: blood buffy coat. These receptors came from a woman between 18 and 70 years old with a cervical HPV16 infection that either progressed to CIN3+ or cleared (not recorded which).

On this clone itself: The read ends 3 residues shy of where the CDR3 ends; the end is completed using the germline J gene. V and J are TRBV5-6 and TRBJ2-2; D gene ambiguous. V lost 3 bases and J 5 bases, leaving 14 bases between the germline ends. The CDR3 runs 15 residues. Per the germline V gene, CDR1 is SGHDT and CDR2 is YYEEEE. The CDR3 DNA, read in part, is TGTGCCAGCAGCTCACTACCGCTCCCTACCGGGGAG. Translation: CASSSLPLPTGE. The CDR3 in full is CASSSLPLPTGELFF.

About this clone itself: The read is 3 residues too short to cover the CDR3 end, so that end is filled in from the germline J gene. The chain links TRBV28 to TRBJ2-1; TRBD1 matches at 7 bases. The CDR3 length is 12 residues. The V segment lost 6 bases and the J segment 7 bases; nucleotides outside the gene matches: 3. The germline gives CDR1 MDHEN, CDR2 SYDVKM. Partial CDR3 DNA: TGTGCCAGCAGAGGGGGCAGAAATGAG. This translates into CASRGGRNE. The entire CDR3 sequence reads CASRGGRNEQFF.

With regard to this clone: Sequencing ends 3 residues short of the CDR3 end; the germline J gene provides the rest. The chain employs TRBV20-1 and TRBJ1-5; tentative D call: TRBD1 (5 bases). This CDR3 has 12 residues. Germline CDR1 is DFQATT and CDR2 is SNEGSKA (reference sequence). Trimming left V 5 bases short and J 6 bases short, with 11 bases between. CDR3 DNA (partial): TGCAGTGCTGGGGGGGGACTTCAGCCC. It translates to CSAGGGLQP. The CDR3 as a whole reads CSAGGGLQPQHF.

As to this clone: The CDR3 goes on 3 residues after the read ends, and that part is filled in from the germline J gene. This rearrangement joins TRBV5-1 to TRBJ1-2; 8 nucleotides line up with TRBD1. In germline, CDR1 is SGHRS, CDR2 YFSETQ. CDR3 length: 13 residues. The CDR3 reads CASSLDRDYGYTF. The sequenced part of the CDR3 DNA is TGCGCCAGCAGCCTGGACAGGGATTACGGC. Supplemented by reference TRBV5-1 and TRBJ1-2, the full variable domain reads KAGVTQTPRYLIKTRGQQVTLSCSPISGHRSVSWYQQTPGQGLQFLFEYFSETQRNKGNFPGRFSGRQFSNSRSEMNVSTLELGDSALYLCASSLDRDYGYTFGSGTRLTVV.

Note on this clone: With the read ending 3 residues before the CDR3 end, the germline J gene is used to fill in that end. The gene calls are TRBV30 and TRBJ2-4; possibly TRBD2 for D (6 bases). Germline V gives CDR1 GTSNPN, CDR2 SVGIG (reference sequence). This CDR3 contains 14 residues. CDR3 DNA, as far as it was read: TGTGCCTGTCTCGGGGGACGGGATAACTATGGT. Protein: CACLGGRDNYG. The entire CDR3 sequence reads CACLGGRDNYGQYF.

Comment on this clone: The read falls 3 residues short of the CDR3 end, and the missing part is taken from the germline J gene. The gene calls are TRBV7-2 and TRBJ2-1; the match to TRBD2 covers 10 bases. The CDR3 runs 15 residues. The junction had 6 bases not matched to a gene; V was cut back by 1 base and J by 9 bases. From germline, CDR1 is SGHTA and CDR2 FQGNSA. The CDR3 protein is CASSLGAGGIVEQFF. CDR3 DNA (partial): TGTGCCAGCAGCTTAGGAGCGGGGGGGATTGTTGAG. The whole variable domain, filled in from reference TRBV7-2 and TRBJ2-1, reads GAGVSQSPSNKVTEKGKDVELRCDPISGHTALYWYRQSLGQGLEFLIYFQGNSAPDKSGLPSDRFSAERTGGSVSTLTIQRTQQEDSAVYLCASSLGAGGIVEQFFGPGTRLTVL.

The CDR3 sequence: CAWSGLDRPLYGYTF. Incomplete CDR3 DNA: TGTGCCTGGAGTGGATTGGACAGACCCCTCTATGGC. The chain couples TRBV30 to TRBJ1-2; D perhaps matches TRBD1 (6 bases). From the germline J gene comes the end of the CDR3, since the read stops 3 residues before it. V was shortened by 1 base and J by 4 bases, with 16 bases between the two germline ends. This CDR3 contains 15 residues. Germline CDR1 GTSNPN, CDR2 SVGIG (reference sequence).

With regard to this clone: The read stops 3 residues short of the end of the CDR3; the missing end is completed from the germline J gene. The V call is TRBV20-1, the J call TRBJ2-7; a possible D gene is TRBD1 (5 bases). CDR1 and CDR2 from the germline V gene are DFQATT and SNEGSKA (reference sequence). The CDR3 loop spans 14 amino acids. Trimming took off 6 bases at V and 3 bases at J, with 18 bases between the two ends. The CDR3 sequence: CSAQSSDSFYEQYF. The CDR3 bases that were read are TGCAGTGCCCAATCCAGTGACAGCTTCTACGAG.

Remarks on this clone: The read halts 3 residues ahead of the CDR3 end, with the missing end drawn from the germline J gene. This chain uses TRBV29-1 with TRBJ1-2; D is ambiguous. This CDR3 has 12 amino acids. Trimming removed 3 bases from V and 4 bases from J, with 9 bases in between. Germline CDR1 SQVTM, CDR2 ANQGSEA. The CDR3 sequence is CSVDIEGYGYTF. The CDR3 DNA, read in part, is TGCAGCGTTGATATCGAAGGCTATGGC. Supplemented by reference TRBV29-1 and TRBJ1-2, the full variable domain reads SAVISQKPSRDICQRGTSLTIQCQVDSQVTMMFWYRQQPGQSLTLIATANQGSEATYESGFVIDKFPISRPNLTFSTLTVSNMSPEDSSIYLCSVDIEGYGYTFGSGTRLTVV.

The covered CDR3 bases are TGTGCCAGCTCACCACCGAATAACAGGGGCCTATTCTCTGGGGCCAACGTC. Translating gives CASSPPNNRGLFSGANV. The entire CDR3 protein is CASSPPNNRGLFSGANVLTF. The chain couples TRBV18 to TRBJ2-6; 7 positions agree with TRBD1. The read finishes 3 residues shy of the CDR3 end, and the germline J gene is used to complete it. The germline V gene has CDR1 KGHSH and CDR2 LQKENI. The CDR3 length is 20 residues. J lost 0 bases, V lost 0 bases, and 11 bases had no gene match.

Regarding this clone: The read comes to an end 3 residues before the CDR3 does, leaving the germline J gene to fill in the end. The chain links TRBV20-1 to TRBJ1-1, with 10 nucleotides matching TRBD1. The CDR3 contains 15 residues. The ends lost 6 bases at V and 4 bases at J; junction bases unmatched: 11. The germline CDR1 and CDR2 sequences are DFQATT and SNEGSKA (reference sequence). The CDR3 bases that were read are TGCAGTGCCCAGGGCCCCGGGACAGGGGTCACTGAA. Its protein is CSAQGPGTGVTE. The entire CDR3 sequence reads CSAQGPGTGVTEAFF.

CDR3 in amino acids: CASSRLRGARSNQPQHF. CDR3 DNA, as far as it was read: TGTGCCAGCAGCCGGCTCCGGGGGGCAAGGAGCAATCAGCCC. This chain links TRBV7-8 with TRBJ1-5; D is perhaps TRBD1 (6 bases). The DNA ends 3 residues before the CDR3 does, and the rest of the CDR3 is filled in from the germline J gene. Germline loops: CDR1 SGHVS, CDR2 FQNEAQ. The V end lost 5 bases, the J end lost 1 base, and 18 bases lay between the germline ends. The CDR3 sequence is 17 residues long.

The CDR3 bases that were read are TGTGCCAGCTCACACGACAGGGAGGATGGC. Translated: CASSHDREDG. The CDR3 in its entirety is CASSHDREDGYTF. This chain links TRBV18 with TRBJ1-2; 7 bases are shared with TRBD1. The read is 3 residues too short to cover the CDR3 end, so that end is filled in from the germline J gene. The germline gives CDR1 KGHSH, CDR2 LQKENI. The trim removed 4 bases at V and 6 bases at J, leaving 5 bases unmatched. The CDR3 is made up of 13 amino acids.